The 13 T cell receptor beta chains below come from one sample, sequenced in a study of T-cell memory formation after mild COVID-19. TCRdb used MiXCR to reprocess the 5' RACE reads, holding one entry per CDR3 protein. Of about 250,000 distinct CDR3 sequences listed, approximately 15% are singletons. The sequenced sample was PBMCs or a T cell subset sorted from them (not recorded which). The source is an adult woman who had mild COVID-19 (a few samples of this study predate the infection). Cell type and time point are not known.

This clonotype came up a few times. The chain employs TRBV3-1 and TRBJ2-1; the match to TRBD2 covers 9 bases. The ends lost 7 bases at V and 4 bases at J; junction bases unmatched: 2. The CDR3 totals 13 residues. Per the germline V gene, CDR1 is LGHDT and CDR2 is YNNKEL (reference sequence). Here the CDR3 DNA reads TGTGCCAGCATGACTAGCGGATACAATGAGCAGTTCTTC. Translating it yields CASMTSGYNEQFF.

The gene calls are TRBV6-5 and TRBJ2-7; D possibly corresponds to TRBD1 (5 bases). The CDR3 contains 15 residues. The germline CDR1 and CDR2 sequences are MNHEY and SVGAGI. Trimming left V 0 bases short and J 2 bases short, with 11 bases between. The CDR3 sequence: CASSYSAAGTYEQYF. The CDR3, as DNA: TGTGCCAGCAGTTACTCTGCGGCAGGGACCTACGAGCAGTACTTC.

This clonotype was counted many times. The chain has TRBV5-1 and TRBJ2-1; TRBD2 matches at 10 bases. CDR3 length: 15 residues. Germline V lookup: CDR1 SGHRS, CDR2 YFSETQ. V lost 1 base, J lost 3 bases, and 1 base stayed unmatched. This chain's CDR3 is CASSLLAGGYNEQFF. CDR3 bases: TGCGCCAGCAGCTTGTTAGCGGGGGGCTACAATGAGCAGTTCTTC.

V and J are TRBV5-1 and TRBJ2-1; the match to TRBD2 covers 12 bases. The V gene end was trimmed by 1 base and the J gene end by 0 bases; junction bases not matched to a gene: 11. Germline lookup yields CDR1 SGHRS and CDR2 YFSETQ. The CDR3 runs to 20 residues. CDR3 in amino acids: CASSLLELAGGPFSYNEQFF. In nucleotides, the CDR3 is TGCGCCAGCAGCTTGCTAGAACTAGCGGGAGGCCCCTTCTCCTACAATGAGCAGTTCTTC.

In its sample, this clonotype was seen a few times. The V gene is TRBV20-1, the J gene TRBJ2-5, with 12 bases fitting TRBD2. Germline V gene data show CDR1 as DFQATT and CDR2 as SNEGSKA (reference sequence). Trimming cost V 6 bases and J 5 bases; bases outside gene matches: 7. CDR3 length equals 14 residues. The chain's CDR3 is CSAAQTSGGETQYF. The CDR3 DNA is TGCAGTGCCGCGCAGACTAGCGGGGGCGAGACCCAGTACTTC.

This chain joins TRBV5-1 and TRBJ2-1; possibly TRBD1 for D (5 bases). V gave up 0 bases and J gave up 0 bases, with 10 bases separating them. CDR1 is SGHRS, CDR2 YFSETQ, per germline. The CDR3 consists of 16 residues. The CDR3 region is CASSLGGRVSYNEQFF. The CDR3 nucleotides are TGCGCCAGCAGCTTGGGGGGCAGGGTCTCCTACAATGAGCAGTTCTTC.

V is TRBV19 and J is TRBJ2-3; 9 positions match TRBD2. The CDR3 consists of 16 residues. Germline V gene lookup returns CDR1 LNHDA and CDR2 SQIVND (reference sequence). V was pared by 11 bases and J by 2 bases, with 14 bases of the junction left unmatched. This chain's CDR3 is CASKTTRTSVTDTQYF. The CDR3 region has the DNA TGTGCCTCCAAGACGACACGGACTAGCGTCACAGATACGCAGTATTTT. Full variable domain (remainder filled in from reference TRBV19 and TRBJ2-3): DGGITQSPKYLFRKEGQNVTLSCEQNLNHDAMYWYRQDPGQGLRLIYYSQIVNDFQKGDIAEGYSVSREKKESFPLTVTSAQKNPTAFYLCASKTTRTSVTDTQYFGPGTRLTVL.

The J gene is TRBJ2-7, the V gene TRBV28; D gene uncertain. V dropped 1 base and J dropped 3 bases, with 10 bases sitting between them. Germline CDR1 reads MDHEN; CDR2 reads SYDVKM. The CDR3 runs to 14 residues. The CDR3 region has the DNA TGTGCCAGCAGTTTATTTACCACTGGCTACGAGCAGTACTTC. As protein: CASSLFTTGYEQYF.

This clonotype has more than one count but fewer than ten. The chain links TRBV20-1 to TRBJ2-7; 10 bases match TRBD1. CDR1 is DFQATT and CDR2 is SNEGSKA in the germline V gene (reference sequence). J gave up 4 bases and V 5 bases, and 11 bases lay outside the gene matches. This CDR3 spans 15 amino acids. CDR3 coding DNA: TGCAGTGCTGAGGGTCCGGGACAGGGGTCTTACGAGCAGTACTTC. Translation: CSAEGPGQGSYEQYF.

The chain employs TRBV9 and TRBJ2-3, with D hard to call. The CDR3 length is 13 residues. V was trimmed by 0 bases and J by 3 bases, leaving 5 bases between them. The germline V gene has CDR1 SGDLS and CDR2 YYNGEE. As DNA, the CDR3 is TGTGCCAGCAGCGTAGCGGCTACAGATACGCAGTATTTT. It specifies CASSVAATDTQYF.

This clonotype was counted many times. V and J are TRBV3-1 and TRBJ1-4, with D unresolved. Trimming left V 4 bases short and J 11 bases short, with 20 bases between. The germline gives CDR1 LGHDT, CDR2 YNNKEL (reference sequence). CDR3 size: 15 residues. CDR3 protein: CASSPQRGQSAKLFF. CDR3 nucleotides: TGTGCCAGCAGCCCCCAGAGAGGGCAGTCTGCGAAACTGTTTTTT.

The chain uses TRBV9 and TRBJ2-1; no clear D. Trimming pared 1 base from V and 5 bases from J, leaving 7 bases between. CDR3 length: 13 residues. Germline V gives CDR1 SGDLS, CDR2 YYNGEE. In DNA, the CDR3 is TGTGCCAGCAGCGTAATGGGGAACAATGAGCAGTTCTTC. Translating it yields CASSVMGNNEQFF.

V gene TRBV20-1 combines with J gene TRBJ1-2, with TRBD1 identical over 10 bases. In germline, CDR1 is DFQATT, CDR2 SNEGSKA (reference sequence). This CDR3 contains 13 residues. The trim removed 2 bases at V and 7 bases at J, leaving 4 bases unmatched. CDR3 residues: CSARMTGGLGYTF. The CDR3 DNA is TGCAGTGCTAGAATGACAGGGGGCCTTGGCTACACCTTC.